Listed below are T cell receptor beta chains from one sample, sequenced in a study of Graves' ophthalmopathy and Graves' hyperthyroidism. TCRdb itself ran the multiplex PCR reads through MiXCR, one entry per CDR3 protein. The data hold hundreds of thousands of distinct CDR3 sequences, with approximately 22% observed a single time. Sequencing input: peripheral blood. The receptors were sampled from a woman between 18 and 29 years old with stable Graves' hyperthyroidism. Some clones in this sample may be carry-over from other donors' samples. CDR3s include the opening cysteine and the closing phenylalanine or tryptophan. Fields, in order: D gene, clone size, J gene, V gene, CDR3 protein, CDR3 DNA. A D gene is named only where the DNA matches it firmly. Size tells how often a clone was seen (once, few, many) or the class of an expanded clone, and some rows leave it out.

TRBD2 | once | TRBJ2-7 | TRBV20-1 | CSARDRLAEYEQYF | TGCAGTGCTAGAGATCGGCTAGCGGAGTACGAGCAGTACTTC
. | few | TRBJ2-7 | TRBV11-2 | CASGRTEPYEQYF | TGTGCCAGCGGGAGGACAGAGCCCTACGAGCAGTACTTC
. | many | TRBJ1-1 | TRBV5-1 | CASSSEVARTEAFF | TGCGCCAGCAGCTCCGAGGTGGCAAGAACTGAAGCTTTCTTT
. | . | TRBJ1-1 | TRBV28 | CASSQGPGTEAFF | TGTGCCAGCAGTCAGGGGCCGGGGACTGAAGCTTTCTTT
TRBD2 | few | TRBJ2-7 | TRBV20-1 | CSALPLLAGISYEQYF | TGCAGTGCTTTGCCTTTACTAGCGGGGATTTCCTACGAGCAGTACTTC
TRBD1 | many | TRBJ1-1 | TRBV19 | CASSITGQGITFF | TGTGCCAGTAGTATTACCGGACAGGGAATAACTTTCTTT
. | many | TRBJ1-1 | TRBV19 | CASSIEINTEAFF | TGTGCCAGTAGTATAGAAATTAACACTGAAGCTTTCTTT
. | . | TRBJ2-7 | TRBV2 | CASSATALTYEQYF | TGTGCCAGCAGTGCTACGGCCTTAACCTACGAGCAGTACTTC
. | many | TRBJ1-3 | TRBV9 | CASSVSTGKKGNTIYF | TGTGCCAGCAGCGTCAGTACAGGGAAGAAGGGAAACACCATATATTTT
. | many | TRBJ1-1 | TRBV2 | CASSENGVNTEAFF | TGTGCCAGCAGTGAAAATGGGGTGAACACTGAAGCTTTCTTT
. | few | TRBJ1-3 | TRBV7-2 | CASSFSGVTGNTIYF | TGTGCCAGCAGCTTTTCAGGGGTGACTGGAAACACCATATATTTT
TRBD1 | many | TRBJ2-5 | TRBV11-2 | CASSLNRGKETQYF | TGTGCCAGCAGCTTAAACAGGGGTAAAGAGACCCAGTACTTC
. | many | TRBJ1-1 | TRBV7-9 | CASSLHGVNTEAFF | TGTGCCAGCAGCCTACATGGGGTGAACACTGAAGCTTTCTTT
. | many | TRBJ2-5 | TRBV27 | CASSSGHAIGTQYF | TGTGCCAGCAGTTCTGGACATGCCATAGGGACCCAGTACTTC
TRBD1 | many | TRBJ1-5 | TRBV6-2/TRBV6-3 | CASSSTGVVDQPQHF | TGTGCCAGCAGCTCCACAGGGGTGGTGGATCAGCCCCAGCATTTT
. | few | TRBJ2-6 | TRBV5-1 | CASSLLGTSLGANVLTF | TGCGCCAGCAGCCTCCTAGGGACCTCCCTAGGGGCCAACGTCCTGACTTTC
TRBD1 | . | TRBJ2-2 | TRBV25-1 | CASSEYWTGDNTGELFF | TGTGCCAGCAGTGAATATTGGACAGGGGATAACACCGGGGAGCTGTTTTTT
TRBD2 | . | TRBJ2-5 | TRBV6-1 | CASRVGGSSETKYF | TGTGCCAGCCGTGTCGGGGGGAGCTCGGAGACCAAGTACTTC
TRBD1 | many | TRBJ1-2 | TRBV12-3/TRBV12-4 | CASRDWTGANYGYTF | TGTGCCAGCAGGGACTGGACAGGTGCGAACTATGGCTACACCTTC
TRBD2 | many | TRBJ2-5 | TRBV19 | CASSMVGLAGEETQYF | TGTGCCAGTAGTATGGTCGGGCTAGCGGGAGAAGAGACCCAGTACTTC
. | . | TRBJ1-2 | TRBV6-1 | CASTPDGTYGYTF | TGTGCCAGCACTCCGGACGGAACCTATGGCTACACCTTC
. | many | TRBJ2-5 | TRBV7-9 | CASSLAPVRRGLTETQYF | TGTGCCAGCAGCTTAGCCCCAGTCCGCAGGGGCTTGACGGAGACCCAGTACTTC
TRBD1 | many | TRBJ2-7 | TRBV9 | CASSSRTGPPYF | TGTGCCAGCAGCTCGAGGACAGGGCCGCCGTACTTC
TRBD2 | . | TRBJ2-7 | TRBV7-9 | CASSTGLAGSYEQYF | TGTGCCAGCAGCACGGGACTAGCGGGAAGCTACGAGCAGTACTTC
TRBD1 | many | TRBJ1-3 | TRBV27 | CASSRTGGSSGNTIYF | TGTGCCAGCAGTAGGACAGGGGGTAGCTCTGGAAACACCATATATTTT
. | many | TRBJ1-1 | TRBV12-3/TRBV12-4 | CASTYTRGSTEAFF | TGTGCCAGCACTTATACCAGGGGTTCTACTGAAGCTTTCTTT
. | . | TRBJ1-2 | TRBV6-2/TRBV6-3 | CASSYRGTGKFYGYTF | TGTGCCAGCAGTTACCGCGGGACGGGCAAATTCTATGGCTACACCTTC
. | many | TRBJ2-7 | TRBV11-2 | CASSLGASTYEQYF | TGTGCCAGCAGCTTAGGCGCTTCGACCTACGAGCAGTACTTC
TRBD1 | many | TRBJ2-7 | TRBV6-1 | CASSTGIIHEQYF | TGTGCCAGCTCGACAGGGATTATCCACGAGCAGTACTTC
TRBD1 | . | TRBJ2-6 | TRBV20-1 | CSATKQGEAWISGANVLTF | TGCAGTGCTACAAAACAGGGGGAGGCATGGATTTCTGGGGCCAACGTCCTGACTTTC
. | many | TRBJ1-2 | TRBV4-2 | CASSQATGTFVWDGYTF | TGTGCCAGCAGCCAAGCCACCGGGACTTTCGTGTGGGATGGCTACACCTTC
. | once | TRBJ2-7 | TRBV5-1 | CASSFSQGLYEQYF | TGCGCCAGCAGCTTTAGTCAGGGGCTCTACGAGCAGTACTTC
. | . | TRBJ2-7 | TRBV6-1 | CASSPEGVLGYF | TGTGCCAGCAGCCCCGAGGGGGTGCTCGGGTACTTC